This T cell receptor beta chain stems from a study of T cells in Graves' hyperthyroidism and ophthalmopathy. On this clonotype itself: Its specificity is not known.

The CDR3 consists of 15 residues. Germline values: CDR1 SEHNR, CDR2 FQNEAQ (reference sequence). Trimming removed 4 bases from V and 6 bases from J; junction bases left unmatched: 5. Regions amplified from RNA transcripts were the TCR beta CDR3 regions. HTBI primers drove first-round RT-PCR of the TCR CDR3. TCRdb independently ran MiXCR on the multiplex PCR reads; one entry per CDR3 protein. There are approximately 640,000 distinct CDR3 sequences in the sample; about a sixth occur only once, and 3.8% lies in the top ten. The hyperthyroidism patients had all been newly diagnosed, and their disease duration was under 2 months. Their ages ranged from 18 to 65 years. Criteria for exclusion of patients were uncontrolled infection, other autoimmune disease, pregnancy or lactation. Study-level results: Separation of ophthalmopathy from stable hyperthyroidism was achieved by a 13 V-J model.

This clonotype was sampled from a woman aged 25 to 39 with Graves' hyperthyroidism. The material sequenced was blood. The chain uses TRBV7-9 and TRBJ1-6, with 8 bases identical to TRBD1. CDR3 sequence: CASSSRTGPNSPLHF. The CDR3 DNA reads as TGTGCCAGCAGCTCGCGGACAGGGCCTAATTCACCCCTCCACTTT. Full variable domain (missing parts from reference TRBV7-9 and TRBJ1-6): DTGVSQNPRHKITKRGQNVTFRCDPISEHNRLYWYRQTLGQGPEFLTYFQNEAQLEKSRLLSDRFSAERPKGSFSTLEIQRTEQGDSAMYLCASSSRTGPNSPLHFGNGTRLTVT.